This T cell receptor (beta chain) was recorded in a study of human T cells and chemical hapten exposure. This clonotype was observed a few times. Documented time point: patch test 1, 2 weeks after DPC sensitization. Treatment here: therapeutic diphenylcyclopropenone sensitization with weekly scalp DPC. Extraction yielded total RNA from whole blood (unfractionated). The CDR3 has 15 residues. Trimming pared 6 bases from V and 2 bases from J, leaving 12 bases between. Germline V gene lookup returns CDR1 SGHRS and CDR2 YFSETQ. TCRdb redid the calling of the RACE reads with MiXCR, one entry per CDR3 protein. The sample carries some 52,000 distinct CDR3 sequences, 9.5% to 11% recorded once.

The sequence came from a woman aged 40 to 50 with alopecia areata. Some clones in this sample may be carry-over from other donors' samples. V gene TRBV5-1 combines with J gene TRBJ1-6; D unresolved. The material sequenced was whole blood, taken in connection with sensitization to the hapten diphenylcyclopropenone (DPC). CDR3 residues: CASTPDGTYNSPLHF. Here the CDR3 DNA reads TGCGCCAGCACACCGGACGGCACCTATAATTCACCCCTCCACTTT.